This TCR beta chain was documented in a study of blood T cell repertoires in COVID-19. About the study: What the recovered Cohort 3 donors had was two negative PCRs, clearance, or symptom resolution. Spain, Italy and the United States supplied samples that represented acute and convalescent COVID-19.

Study members were between roughly 18 and 100 years old and lived in over 20 US regions. This CDR3 has 12 residues. Germline V gene sequence: CDR1 SGHDN, CDR2 FVKESK. Trimming removed 4 bases at V and 2 bases at J, with 4 bases between. Sequencing used immunoSEQ multiplex PCR; TCRdb keeps in-frame clones, though not all of them. The data hold over 150,000 clones, with around three quarters observed a single time. The TCR comes from a woman aged 70-85 years in a cohort exposed to, infected with or recovered from COVID-19 (not recorded which). Input material: PBMCs or T cells enriched from blood (not recorded which). The genes are TRBV14 and TRBJ2-3; D is uncertain. CDR3 nucleotide sequence: TGTGCCAGCAGCCCAAACACAGATACGCAGTATTTT. Its protein is CASSPNTDTQYF.